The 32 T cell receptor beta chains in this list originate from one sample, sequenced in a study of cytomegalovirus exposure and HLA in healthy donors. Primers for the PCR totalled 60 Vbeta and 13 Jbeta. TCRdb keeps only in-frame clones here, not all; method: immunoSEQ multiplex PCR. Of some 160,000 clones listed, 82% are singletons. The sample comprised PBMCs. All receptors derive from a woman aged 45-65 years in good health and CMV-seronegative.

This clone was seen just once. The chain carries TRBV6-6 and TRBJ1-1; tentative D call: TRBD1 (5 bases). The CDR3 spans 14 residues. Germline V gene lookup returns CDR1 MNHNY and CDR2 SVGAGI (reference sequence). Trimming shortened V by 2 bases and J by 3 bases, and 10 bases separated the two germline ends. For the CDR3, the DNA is TGTGCCAGCAGTTACATTTGGGGGGACACTGAAGCTTTCTTT. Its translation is CASSYIWGDTEAFF.

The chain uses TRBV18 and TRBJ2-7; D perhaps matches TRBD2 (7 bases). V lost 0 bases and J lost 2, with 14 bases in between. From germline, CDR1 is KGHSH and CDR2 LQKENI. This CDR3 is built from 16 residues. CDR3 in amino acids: CASSPPLGGGAYEQYF. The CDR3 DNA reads TGTGCCAGCTCACCACCATTAGGGGGGGGAGCCTACGAGCAGTACTTC.

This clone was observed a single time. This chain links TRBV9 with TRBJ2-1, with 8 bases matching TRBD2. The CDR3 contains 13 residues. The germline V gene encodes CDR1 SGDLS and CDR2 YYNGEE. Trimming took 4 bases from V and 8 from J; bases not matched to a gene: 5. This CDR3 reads CASSSGLGDEQFF. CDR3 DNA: TGTGCCAGCAGCTCGGGACTAGGTGATGAGCAGTTCTTC.

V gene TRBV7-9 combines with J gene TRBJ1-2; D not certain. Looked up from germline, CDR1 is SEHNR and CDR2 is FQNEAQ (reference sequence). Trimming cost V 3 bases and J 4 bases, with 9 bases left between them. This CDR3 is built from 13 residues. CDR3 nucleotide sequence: TGTGCCAGCAGCTTCTCAGACTCCTATGGCTACACCTTC. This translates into CASSFSDSYGYTF.

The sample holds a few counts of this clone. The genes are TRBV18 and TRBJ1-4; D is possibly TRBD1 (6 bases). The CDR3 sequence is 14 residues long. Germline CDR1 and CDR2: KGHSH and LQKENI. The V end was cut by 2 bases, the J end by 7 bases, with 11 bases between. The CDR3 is CASSPMGAAEKLFF. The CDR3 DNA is TGTGCCAGCTCACCAATGGGGGCCGCTGAAAAACTGTTTTTT.

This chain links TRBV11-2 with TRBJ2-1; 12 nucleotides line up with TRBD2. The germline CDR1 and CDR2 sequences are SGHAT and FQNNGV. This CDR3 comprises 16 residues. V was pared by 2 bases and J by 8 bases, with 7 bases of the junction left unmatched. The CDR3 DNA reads TGTGCCAGCAGCTTATCTAGCGGGGGGGCCACCGATGAGCAGTTCTTC. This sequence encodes CASSLSSGGATDEQFF.

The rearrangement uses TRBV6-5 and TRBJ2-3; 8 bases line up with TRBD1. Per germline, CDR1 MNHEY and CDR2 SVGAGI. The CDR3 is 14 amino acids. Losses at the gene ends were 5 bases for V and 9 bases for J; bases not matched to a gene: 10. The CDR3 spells CASSTGGRRVTQYF. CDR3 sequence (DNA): TGTGCCAGCAGTACAGGGGGACGACGGGTCACGCAGTATTTT.

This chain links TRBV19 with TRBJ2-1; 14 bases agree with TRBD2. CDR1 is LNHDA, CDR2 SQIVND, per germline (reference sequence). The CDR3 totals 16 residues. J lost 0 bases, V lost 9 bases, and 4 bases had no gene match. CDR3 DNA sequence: TGTGCCAGCCGGACTAGCGGGGGGTCCTCCTACAATGAGCAGTTCTTC. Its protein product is CASRTSGGSSYNEQFF. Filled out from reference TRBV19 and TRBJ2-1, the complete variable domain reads DGGITQSPKYLFRKEGQNVTLSCEQNLNHDAMYWYRQDPGQGLRLIYYSQIVNDFQKGDIAEGYSVSREKKESFPLTVTSAQKNPTAFYLCASRTSGGSSYNEQFFGPGTRLTVL.

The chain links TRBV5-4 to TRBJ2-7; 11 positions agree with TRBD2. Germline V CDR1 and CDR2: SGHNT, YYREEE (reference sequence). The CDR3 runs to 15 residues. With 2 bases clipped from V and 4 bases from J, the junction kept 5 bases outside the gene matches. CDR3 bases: TGTGCCAGCAGCTTCGTGGGACTAGCGGTTTACGAGCAGTACTTC. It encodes CASSFVGLAVYEQYF.

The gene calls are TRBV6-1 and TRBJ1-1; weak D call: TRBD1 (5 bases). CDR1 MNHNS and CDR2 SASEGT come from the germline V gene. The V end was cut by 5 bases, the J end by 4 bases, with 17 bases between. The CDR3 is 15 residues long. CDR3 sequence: CASSPFQGGSTEAFF. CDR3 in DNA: TGTGCCAGCAGTCCTTTTCAGGGAGGTTCCACTGAAGCTTTCTTT.

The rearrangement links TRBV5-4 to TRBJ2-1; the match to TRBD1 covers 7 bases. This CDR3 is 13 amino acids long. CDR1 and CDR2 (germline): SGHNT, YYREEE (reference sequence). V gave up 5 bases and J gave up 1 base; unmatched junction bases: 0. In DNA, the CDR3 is TGTGCCAGCAGGGGACAGTCCTACAATGAGCAGTTCTTC. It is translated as CASRGQSYNEQFF.

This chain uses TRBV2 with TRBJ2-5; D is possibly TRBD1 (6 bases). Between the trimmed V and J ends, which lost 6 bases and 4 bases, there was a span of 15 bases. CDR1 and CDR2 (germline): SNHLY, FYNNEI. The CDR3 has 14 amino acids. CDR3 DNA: TGTGCCAGCAGACAGGGACGGCTAGGAGAGACCCAGTACTTC. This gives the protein CASRQGRLGETQYF.

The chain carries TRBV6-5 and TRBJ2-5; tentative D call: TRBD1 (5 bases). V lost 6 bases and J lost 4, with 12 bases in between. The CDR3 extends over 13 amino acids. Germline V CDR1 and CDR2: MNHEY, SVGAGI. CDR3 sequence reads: CASSTPGLETQYF. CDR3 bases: TGTGCCAGCAGCACCCCAGGGTTAGAGACCCAGTACTTC.

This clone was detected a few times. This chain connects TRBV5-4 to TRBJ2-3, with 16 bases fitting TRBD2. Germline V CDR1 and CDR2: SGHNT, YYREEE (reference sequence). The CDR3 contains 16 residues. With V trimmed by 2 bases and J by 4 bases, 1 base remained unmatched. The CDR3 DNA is TGTGCCAGCAGCTTAGGGACTAGCGGGGGGGCAGATACGCAGTATTTT. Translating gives CASSLGTSGGADTQYF.

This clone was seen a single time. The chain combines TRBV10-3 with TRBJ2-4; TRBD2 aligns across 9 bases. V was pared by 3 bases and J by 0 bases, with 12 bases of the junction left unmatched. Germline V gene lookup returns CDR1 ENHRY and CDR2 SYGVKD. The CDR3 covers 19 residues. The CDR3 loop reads CAISEGTSPALPAKNIQYF. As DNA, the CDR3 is TGTGCCATCAGTGAAGGGACTAGCCCTGCCCTGCCAGCCAAAAACATTCAGTACTTC.

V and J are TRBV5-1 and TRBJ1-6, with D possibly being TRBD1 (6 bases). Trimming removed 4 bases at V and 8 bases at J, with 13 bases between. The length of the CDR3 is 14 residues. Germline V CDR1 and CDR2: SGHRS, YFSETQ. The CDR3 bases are TGCGCCAGCAGCCCCGGACAGATCGATTCACCCCTCCACTTT. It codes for CASSPGQIDSPLHF.

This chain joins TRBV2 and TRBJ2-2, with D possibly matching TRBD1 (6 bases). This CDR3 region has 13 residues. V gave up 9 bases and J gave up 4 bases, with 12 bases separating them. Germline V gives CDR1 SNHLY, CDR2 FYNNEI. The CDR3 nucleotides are TGTGCCAGTAGTACAGGGACCACCGGGGAGCTGTTTTTT. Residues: CASSTGTTGELFF.

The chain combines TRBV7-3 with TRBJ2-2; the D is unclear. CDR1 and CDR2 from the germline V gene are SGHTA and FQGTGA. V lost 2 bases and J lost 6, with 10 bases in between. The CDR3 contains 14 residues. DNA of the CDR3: TGTGCCAGCAGCTTATCTAGTGTCGCCGGGGAGCTGTTTTTT. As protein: CASSLSSVAGELFF.

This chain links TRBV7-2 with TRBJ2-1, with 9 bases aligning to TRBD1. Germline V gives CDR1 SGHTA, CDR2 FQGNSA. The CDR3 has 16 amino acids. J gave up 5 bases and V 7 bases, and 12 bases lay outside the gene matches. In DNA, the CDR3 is TGTGCCAGCAAACCACAATGGGGGACAGGGAACAATGAGCAGTTCTTC. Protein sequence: CASKPQWGTGNNEQFF.

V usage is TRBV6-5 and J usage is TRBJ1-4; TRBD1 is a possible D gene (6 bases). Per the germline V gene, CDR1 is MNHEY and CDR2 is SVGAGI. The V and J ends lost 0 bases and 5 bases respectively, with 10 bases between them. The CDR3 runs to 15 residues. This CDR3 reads CASSYSQGFNEKLFF. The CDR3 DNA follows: TGTGCCAGCAGTTACTCACAGGGTTTCAATGAAAAACTGTTTTTT.

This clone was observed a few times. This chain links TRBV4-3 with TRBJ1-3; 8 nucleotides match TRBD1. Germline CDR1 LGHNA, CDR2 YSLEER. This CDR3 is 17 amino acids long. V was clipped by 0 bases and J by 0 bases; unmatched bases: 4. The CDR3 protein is CASSQDSTGASGNTIYF. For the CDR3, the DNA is TGCGCCAGCAGCCAAGACTCGACAGGGGCCTCTGGAAACACCATATATTTT.

For the CDR3, the DNA is TGTGCCAGCAGCGACAGGCAGAACACTGAAGCTTTCTTT. It is translated as CASSDRQNTEAFF. The rearrangement links TRBV7-3 to TRBJ1-1; D may be TRBD1 (6 bases). Germline loops: CDR1 SGHTA, CDR2 FQGTGA. This CDR3 has 13 amino acids. Trimming pared 5 bases from V and 1 base from J, leaving 8 bases between.

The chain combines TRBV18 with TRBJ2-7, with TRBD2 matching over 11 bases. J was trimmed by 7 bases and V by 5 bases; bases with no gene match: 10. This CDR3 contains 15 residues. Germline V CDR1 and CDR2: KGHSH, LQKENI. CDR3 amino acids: CASSGGLAAFGEQYF. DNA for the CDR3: TGTGCCAGCTCAGGGGGACTAGCGGCCTTTGGGGAGCAGTACTTC.

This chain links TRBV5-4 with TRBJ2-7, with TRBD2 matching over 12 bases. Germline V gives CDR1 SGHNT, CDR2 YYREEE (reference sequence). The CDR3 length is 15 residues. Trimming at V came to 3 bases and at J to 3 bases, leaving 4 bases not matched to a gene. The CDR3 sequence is CASSSRLAGDYEQYF. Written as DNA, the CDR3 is TGTGCCAGCAGCTCTCGACTAGCGGGGGACTACGAGCAGTACTTC.

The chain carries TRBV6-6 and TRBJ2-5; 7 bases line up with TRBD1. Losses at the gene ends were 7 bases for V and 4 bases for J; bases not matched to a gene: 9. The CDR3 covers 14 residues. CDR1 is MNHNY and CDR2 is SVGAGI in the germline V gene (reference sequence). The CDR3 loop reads CASNPGDSLETQYF. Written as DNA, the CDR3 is TGTGCCAGCAACCCCGGGGACAGCCTAGAGACCCAGTACTTC.

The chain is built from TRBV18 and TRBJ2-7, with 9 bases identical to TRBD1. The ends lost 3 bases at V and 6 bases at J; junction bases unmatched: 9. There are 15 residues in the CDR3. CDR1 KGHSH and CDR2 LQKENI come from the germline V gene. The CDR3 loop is CASSPAQGATSEQYF. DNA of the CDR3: TGTGCCAGCTCACCTGCACAGGGGGCGACATCCGAGCAGTACTTC.

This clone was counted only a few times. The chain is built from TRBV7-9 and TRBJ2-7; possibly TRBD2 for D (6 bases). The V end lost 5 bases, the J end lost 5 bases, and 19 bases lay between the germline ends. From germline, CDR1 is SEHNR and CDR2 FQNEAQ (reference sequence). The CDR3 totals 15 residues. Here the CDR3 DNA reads TGTGCCAGCAGCCCCGCGCCGCGGGGTAAAAACGAGCAGTACTTC. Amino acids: CASSPAPRGKNEQYF.

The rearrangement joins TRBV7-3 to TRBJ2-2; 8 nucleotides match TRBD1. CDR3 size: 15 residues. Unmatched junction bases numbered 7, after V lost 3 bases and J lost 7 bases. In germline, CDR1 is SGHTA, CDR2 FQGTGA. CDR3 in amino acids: CASSFAGGRGGELFF. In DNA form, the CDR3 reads TGTGCCAGCAGCTTTGCAGGGGGCAGGGGCGGGGAGCTGTTTTTT.

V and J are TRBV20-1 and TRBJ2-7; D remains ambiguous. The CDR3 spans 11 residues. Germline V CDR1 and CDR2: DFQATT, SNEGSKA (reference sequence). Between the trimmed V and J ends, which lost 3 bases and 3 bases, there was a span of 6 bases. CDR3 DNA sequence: TGCAGTGCTAGCTACCTCTACGAGCAGTACTTC. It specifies CSASYLYEQYF.

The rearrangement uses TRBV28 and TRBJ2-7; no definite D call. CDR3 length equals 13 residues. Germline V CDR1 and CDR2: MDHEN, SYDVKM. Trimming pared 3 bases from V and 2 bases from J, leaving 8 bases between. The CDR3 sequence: CASSLTSTYEQYF. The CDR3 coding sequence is TGTGCCAGCAGTTTGACATCCACCTACGAGCAGTACTTC.

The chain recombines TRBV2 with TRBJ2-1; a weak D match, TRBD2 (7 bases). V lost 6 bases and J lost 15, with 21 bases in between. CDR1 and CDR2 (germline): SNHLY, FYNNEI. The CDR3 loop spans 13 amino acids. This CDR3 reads CASRWGAGETLFF. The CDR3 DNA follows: TGTGCCAGCAGATGGGGGGCGGGAGAGACCCTGTTCTTC.

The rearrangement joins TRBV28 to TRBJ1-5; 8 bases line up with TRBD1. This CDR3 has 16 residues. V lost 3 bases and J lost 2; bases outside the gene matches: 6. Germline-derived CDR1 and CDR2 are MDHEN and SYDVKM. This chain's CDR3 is CASSFGRGQGNQPQHF. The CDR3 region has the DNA TGTGCCAGCAGTTTTGGCAGGGGGCAGGGCAATCAGCCCCAGCATTTT.